This T cell receptor (beta chain) was identified in a study of identical twins (dated by TCRdb to the mid-2010s). Background for the entire study: To test whether fetal clonotypes persist, this study deep-sequenced TCR alpha and beta repertoires from monozygotic twins, from unrelated adults of various ages, and from cord blood. Replicate twin experiments were performed at different times using different library preparation protocols to rule out contamination. Here is what the overall study found, with its caveats: Compared with coincidental sharing between unrelated individuals, out-of-frame TCR alpha sequences shared between twins showed an excess of sequences with low generation probability. Because the same donors could not be followed over many years, conclusions were based on cross-sectional statistical analysis. Invariant T cells such as MAIT and iNKT could partly confound zero-insertion analyses, though diverse VJ usage argued against this for most clonotypes. Abundant cord blood beta clonotypes had fewer insertions, young adult naive repertoires showed a similar but weaker trend, and memory repertoires showed no such trend. Recombination models systematically underestimated out-of-frame TCR alpha sharing in monozygotic twins but agreed with sharing between unrelated individuals. Excess twin sharing in beta out-of-frame sequences was weaker because fewer shared sequences lowered the signal-to-noise ratio.

The protocol used for the library was 5' RACE. Sequencing used an Illumina HiSeq 2000. Template switching added a universal primer binding site, and the final cDNA carried a unique molecular identifier that allowed TCR cDNA molecules to be counted accurately. First-strand cDNA for TCR alpha and beta chains was synthesized from specific primers in the conserved constant-segment region. To control for contamination, each cDNA library was double barcoded with a SMART-Mk sample barcode plus Illumina barcodes. TruSeq adapter sequences along with Illumina sample barcodes were introduced in two successive PCR steps. Sequencing of the TCR alpha and beta cDNA libraries was done on the Illumina HiSeq platform using custom primers. Regarding the original processing steps: Raw reads were processed with MiGEC to extract unique molecular identifiers, and MiXCR was used to determine CDR3 positions. Recombination models were inferred per individual with the repgenHMM and IGoR tools using an EM algorithm. Shared clonotypes were analyzed with the tcR package in R, and sharing was normalized by the product of cloneset sizes. To study raw recombination without the effects of thymic and clonal selection, out-of-frame nonproductive sequences were analyzed. TCRdb reran the public reads through fastp at Q25 and MiXCR, keeping productive beta chains. Rows are combined by CDR3 protein, so each entry shows the most common genes and DNA. In this record, the V and J calls reflect TCRdb's handling and not the investigators' own analysis. The sample records fewer than 550,000 distinct CDR3 sequences, roughly 15% of which are singletons. In total, the top ten clones hold nearly 0.45% of the sample.

The CDR3, cysteine through phenylalanine, is 13 amino acids long. Just the 39-base CDR3 DNA is kept, in frame starting at base 1. The germline V gene (reference sequence) gives CDR1 as LNHDA and CDR2 as SQIVND. At the junction V is shortened by 5 bases and J by 9 bases, with 14 bases in between. A remark on this clonotype: Its antigen has not been determined. Per-base quality was not reported, and no clone a single base away is much larger than it.

All donors were healthy Caucasians. The twin cohort comprised three pairs of female monozygotic twins, all aged about 18 to 30 years. CD4+ and CD8+ T cell populations were isolated with positive isolation kits from Invitrogen. The same data also went into a second study, on yellow fever vaccine responses in identical twins. According to the second study: According to the authors, the vaccine-induced T cell response in identical twins seemed to be partly convergent and partly specific to each individual. In the study, vaccine-responding T cell clones were precisely tracked in identical twins.

The sample comprised CD4+ T cells sorted from blood. This clonotype originated in a woman younger than 30 in good health. The V gene is TRBV19 and the J gene is TRBJ2-1; TRBD1 is a weak D gene call, 6 bases matching. CDR3 loop: CASSEHRAGEQFF. The nucleotides read TGTGCCAGTAGTGAACACAGGGCCGGTGAGCAGTTCTTC.